This TCR beta chain was retrieved from a study of blood T cell repertoires in COVID-19. Study background: Spain, Italy and the United States supplied samples that represented acute and convalescent COVID-19. T cells, B-cell-depleted T cells, or PBMCs provided the cDNA or gDNA that served as material.

Germline V gives CDR1 GTSNPN, CDR2 SVGIG (reference sequence). This CDR3 is built from 12 residues. V trimming: 5 bases; J trimming: 4 bases; junction bases outside the gene matches: 4. As processed by the authors: How many nucleated cells were present was estimated from reference gene primer amplification. Data came from immunoSEQ multiplex PCR; TCRdb stores just in-frame clones and leaves some out. The DNA was the basis for D and trimming; V, J and clone size are from that table. The table includes 150,000 to 190,000 clones, around 85% detected once. V and J are TRBV30 and TRBJ1-2; 7 nucleotides agree with TRBD1. This clonotype was sampled from a woman in her 70s with acute or convalescent COVID-19. Sequenced: peripheral blood. The CDR3 region has the DNA TGTGCCTGGGACAGGGCGGCCTATGGCTACACCTTC. This sequence encodes CAWDRAAYGYTF. The complete variable domain, with remaining parts taken from reference TRBV30 and TRBJ1-2, reads SQTIHQWPATLVQPVGSPLSLECTVEGTSNPNLYWYRQAAGRGLQLLFYSVGIGQISSEVPQNLSASRPQDRQFILSSKKLLLSDSGFYLCAWDRAAYGYTFGSGTRLTVV.